These T cell receptor beta chains were read from a single sample in a study of T cell repertoires in cytomegalovirus infection. MiXCR, run by TCRdb on the reads, gives a single entry per CDR3 protein. Of 750,000 to 900,000 distinct CDR3 sequences listed, almost 30% are singletons. Their antigen targets remain unknown. This sample comprised cultured CD8+ T cells from PBMCs, obtained from culture after CMV antigen stimulation. Receptor source: a human donor in good health (CMV status not recorded). Some clones in this sample may be carry-over from other donors' samples. CDR3s include the opening cysteine and the closing phenylalanine or tryptophan. Each record gives: CDR3 protein, CDR3 DNA, J gene, V gene, D gene, clone size. D genes are given only for firm matches. Some rows mark clone size as missing; the rest say once, few, many or name a class of expanded clone.

CDR3aa: CATSDLGIADRGYNEQFF
CDR3nt: TGTGCCACCAGTGATTTAGGAATTGCGGACAGGGGCTACAATGAGCAGTTCTTC
j_gene: TRBJ2-1
v_gene: TRBV24-1
d_gene: TRBD1
abundance: .

CDR3aa: CASSRDRGPGEQFF
CDR3nt: TGTGCCAGCAGCCGGGACAGGGGGCCTGGTGAGCAGTTCTTC
j_gene: TRBJ2-1
v_gene: TRBV6-5
d_gene: TRBD1
abundance: few

CDR3aa: CASRAPGITDTQYF
CDR3nt: TGCGCCAGCAGGGCTCCAGGAATTACAGATACGCAGTATTTT
j_gene: TRBJ2-3
v_gene: TRBV10-1
d_gene: .
abundance: .

CDR3aa: CASKEGAGNQPQHF
CDR3nt: TGTGCCAGCAAAGAGGGGGCAGGCAATCAGCCCCAGCATTTT
j_gene: TRBJ1-5
v_gene: TRBV27
d_gene: TRBD1
abundance: .

CDR3aa: CARRPGTGGNQPQHF
CDR3nt: TGTGCCAGGAGACCCGGGACAGGGGGCAATCAGCCCCAGCATTTT
j_gene: TRBJ1-5
v_gene: TRBV6-1
d_gene: TRBD1
abundance: .

CDR3aa: CASSSVAGFSSYEQYF
CDR3nt: TGTGCCAGCAGTTCCGTAGCGGGGTTCTCCTCCTACGAGCAGTACTTC
j_gene: TRBJ2-7
v_gene: TRBV6-5
d_gene: TRBD2
abundance: .

CDR3aa: CASSSPGHLRSYGYTF
CDR3nt: TGTGCCAGCAGTTCCCCGGGACATCTTAGGAGCTATGGCTACACCTTC
j_gene: TRBJ1-2
v_gene: TRBV12-3/TRBV12-4
d_gene: .
abundance: .

CDR3aa: CASSHTGESGSDTQYF
CDR3nt: TGTGCCAGCAGCCACACAGGGGAAAGCGGGAGTGATACGCAGTATTTT
j_gene: TRBJ2-3
v_gene: TRBV2
d_gene: .
abundance: .

CDR3aa: CASNLGMQPTRTTEAFF
CDR3nt: TGTGCCAGCAATCTAGGGATGCAGCCAACAAGAACGACTGAAGCTTTCTTT
j_gene: TRBJ1-1
v_gene: TRBV6-1
d_gene: .
abundance: many

CDR3aa: CASSPPPGPIYGYTF
CDR3nt: TGTGCCAGCAGCCCACCGCCGGGACCGATCTATGGCTACACCTTC
j_gene: TRBJ1-2
v_gene: TRBV5-6
d_gene: .
abundance: few

CDR3aa: CASSLGAHEQYF
CDR3nt: TGTGCCAGCAGCTTGGGGGCCCACGAGCAGTACTTC
j_gene: TRBJ2-7
v_gene: TRBV7-4
d_gene: .
abundance: few

CDR3aa: CASSQDDSGENEQFF
CDR3nt: TGTGCCAGCAGCCAAGACGATAGCGGGGAAAATGAGCAGTTCTTC
j_gene: TRBJ2-1
v_gene: TRBV4-2
d_gene: TRBD2
abundance: few

CDR3aa: CSASGTENEKLFF
CDR3nt: TGCAGTGCTAGTGGGACAGAGAATGAAAAACTGTTTTTT
j_gene: TRBJ1-4
v_gene: TRBV20-1
d_gene: TRBD1
abundance: .

CDR3aa: CASSLDSQGFSYNEQFF
CDR3nt: TGTGCCAGCAGCTTAGACAGTCAGGGGTTCTCCTACAATGAGCAGTTCTTC
j_gene: TRBJ2-1
v_gene: TRBV7-6
d_gene: .
abundance: many

CDR3aa: CASSLAPGQVDQPQHF
CDR3nt: TGTGCCAGCAGCTTGGCCCCGGGACAGGTTGATCAGCCCCAGCATTTT
j_gene: TRBJ1-5
v_gene: TRBV5-4
d_gene: TRBD1
abundance: .

CDR3aa: CASTGTGGMGPYNEQFF
CDR3nt: TGTGCCAGTACCGGGACAGGGGGCATGGGACCCTACAATGAGCAGTTCTTC
j_gene: TRBJ2-1
v_gene: TRBV19
d_gene: TRBD1
abundance: .

CDR3aa: CASSVTGVPYNEQFF
CDR3nt: TGTGCCAGCAGCGTTACAGGGGTTCCCTACAATGAGCAGTTCTTC
j_gene: TRBJ2-1
v_gene: TRBV6-4
d_gene: TRBD1
abundance: .

CDR3aa: CASSPWTSGGPGGELFF
CDR3nt: TGTGCCAGCAGCCCCTGGACTAGCGGGGGGCCTGGCGGGGAGCTGTTTTTT
j_gene: TRBJ2-2
v_gene: TRBV7-3
d_gene: TRBD2
abundance: .

CDR3aa: CASSEATTEAFF
CDR3nt: TGTGCCAGCAGTGAAGCTACCACTGAAGCTTTCTTT
j_gene: TRBJ1-1
v_gene: TRBV6-1
d_gene: .
abundance: many

CDR3aa: CASSQDGTSGGADTQYF
CDR3nt: TGCGCCAGCAGCCAAGATGGGACTAGCGGGGGGGCAGATACGCAGTATTTT
j_gene: TRBJ2-3
v_gene: TRBV4-3
d_gene: TRBD2
abundance: .

CDR3aa: CASDRDNQPQHF
CDR3nt: TGTGCCAGCGACAGGGACAATCAGCCCCAGCATTTT
j_gene: TRBJ1-5
v_gene: TRBV2
d_gene: TRBD1
abundance: .

CDR3aa: CASRDDRAALRETQYF
CDR3nt: TGTGCCAGCAGAGATGACAGAGCAGCCCTTCGAGAGACCCAGTACTTC
j_gene: TRBJ2-5
v_gene: TRBV6-6
d_gene: .
abundance: few

CDR3aa: CASSLWHYSYNEQFF
CDR3nt: TGTGCCAGCAGCTTATGGCATTATTCTTACAATGAGCAGTTCTTC
j_gene: TRBJ2-1
v_gene: TRBV7-2
d_gene: .
abundance: many

CDR3aa: CASSITQGYQPQHF
CDR3nt: TGTGCCAGTAGTATAACCCAGGGGTATCAGCCCCAGCATTTT
j_gene: TRBJ1-5
v_gene: TRBV19
d_gene: .
abundance: .

CDR3aa: CASSSTMGMSSGANVLTF
CDR3nt: TGCGCCAGCAGCTCGACTATGGGAATGAGCTCTGGGGCCAACGTCCTGACTTTC
j_gene: TRBJ2-6
v_gene: TRBV5-1
d_gene: .
abundance: many

CDR3aa: CASSLRSAPIYNYGYTF
CDR3nt: TGTGCCAGCAGCTTAAGGTCGGCGCCAATATATAACTATGGCTACACCTTC
j_gene: TRBJ1-2
v_gene: TRBV11-2
d_gene: .
abundance: many

CDR3aa: CASSQGRRTFF
CDR3nt: TGCGCCAGCAGCCAAGGGCGACGGACGTTTTTT
j_gene: TRBJ1-1
v_gene: TRBV4-3
d_gene: .
abundance: .

CDR3aa: CASSQARSYEQYF
CDR3nt: TGCGCCAGCAGCCAAGCCAGGTCCTACGAGCAGTACTTC
j_gene: TRBJ2-7
v_gene: TRBV4-1
d_gene: .
abundance: .

CDR3aa: CASSPERENTGELFF
CDR3nt: TGTGCCAGCAGCCCCGAGAGGGAAAACACCGGGGAGCTGTTTTTT
j_gene: TRBJ2-2
v_gene: TRBV11-3
d_gene: .
abundance: many

CDR3aa: CASSYSANQPQHF
CDR3nt: TGTGCCAGCAGTTACAGTGCTAATCAGCCCCAGCATTTT
j_gene: TRBJ1-5
v_gene: TRBV6-5
d_gene: .
abundance: few

CDR3aa: CATDARTDTQYF
CDR3nt: TGTGCCACCGACGCCCGCACAGATACGCAGTATTTT
j_gene: TRBJ2-3
v_gene: TRBV28
d_gene: .
abundance: .

CDR3aa: CASSLSIRATDTQYF
CDR3nt: TGTGCCAGCAGCTTAAGTATCCGGGCCACAGATACGCAGTATTTT
j_gene: TRBJ2-3
v_gene: TRBV7-3
d_gene: .
abundance: few

CDR3aa: CSARHPGAGVYGYTF
CDR3nt: TGCAGTGCTAGACACCCCGGGGCAGGGGTCTATGGCTACACCTTC
j_gene: TRBJ1-2
v_gene: TRBV20-1
d_gene: .
abundance: few